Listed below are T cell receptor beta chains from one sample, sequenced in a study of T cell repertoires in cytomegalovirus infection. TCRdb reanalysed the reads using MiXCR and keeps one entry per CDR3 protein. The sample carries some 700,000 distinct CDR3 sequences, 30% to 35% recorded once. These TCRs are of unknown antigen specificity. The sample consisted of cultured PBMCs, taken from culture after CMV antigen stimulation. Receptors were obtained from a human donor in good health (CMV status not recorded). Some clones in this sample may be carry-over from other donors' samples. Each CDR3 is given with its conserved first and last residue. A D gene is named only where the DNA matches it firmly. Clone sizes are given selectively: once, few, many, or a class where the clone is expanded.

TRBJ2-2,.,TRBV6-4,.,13,TGTGCCAGGCTGACTGGCGCGGCCGGGGAGCTGTTTTTT,CARLTGAAGELFF
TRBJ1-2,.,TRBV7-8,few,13,TGTGCCAGCAGCCCGGGGCTAGGTTATGGCTACACCTTC,CASSPGLGYGYTF
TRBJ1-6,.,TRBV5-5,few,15,TGTGCCAGCACAAAATCGGGGGACTATAATTCACCCCTCCACTTT,CASTKSGDYNSPLHF
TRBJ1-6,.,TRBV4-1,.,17,TGCGCCAGCAGCCACTCACGCTTGGGCAGGGAGAATTCACCCCTCCACTTT,CASSHSRLGRENSPLHF
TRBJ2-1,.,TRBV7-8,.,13,TGTGCCAGCGGGGCAGAAACCTACAATGAGCAGTTCTTC,CASGAETYNEQFF
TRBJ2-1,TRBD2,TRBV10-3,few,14,TGTGCCATCAGTGGGGGACTAGGGGGCAATGAGCAGTTCTTC,CAISGGLGGNEQFF
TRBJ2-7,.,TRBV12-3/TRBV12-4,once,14,TGTGCCAGCAGTACCCGCGGGGCTACTGACGAGCAGTACTTC,CASSTRGATDEQYF
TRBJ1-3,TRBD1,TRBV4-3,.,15,TGCGCCAGCAGCCACCCCGCGGGACAGGGTGACACCATATATTTT,CASSHPAGQGDTIYF
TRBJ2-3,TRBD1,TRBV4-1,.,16,TGCGCCAGCAGCCGGGGACAGGGGGCGCGGGGAGATACGCAGTATTTT,CASSRGQGARGDTQYF
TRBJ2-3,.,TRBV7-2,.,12,TGTGCCAGCAGCCCTTGGTACGATACGCAGTATTTT,CASSPWYDTQYF
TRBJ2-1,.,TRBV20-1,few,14,TGCAGTGCTAGAGTTCCTAGACGGGGCAATGAGCAGTTCTTC,CSARVPRRGNEQFF
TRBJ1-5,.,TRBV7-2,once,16,TGTGCCAGCAGTCGCCCGGAACGGGGTAGCAATCAGCCCCAGCACTTT,CASSRPERGSNQPQHF
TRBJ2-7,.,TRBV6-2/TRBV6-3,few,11,TGTGCCAGCGGTGAAATTTACGAGCAGTACTTC,CASGEIYEQYF
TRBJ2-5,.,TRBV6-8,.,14,TGTGCCAGCAGTTACGGAAACAACGAAGAGACCCAGTACTTC,CASSYGNNEETQYF
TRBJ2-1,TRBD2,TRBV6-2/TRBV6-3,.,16,TGTGCCAGCAGTAACAAACTAGCGAGCTCCTACAATGAGCAGTTCTTC,CASSNKLASSYNEQFF
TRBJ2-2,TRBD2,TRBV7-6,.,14,TGTGCCAGCCGAGCGGGAGTGAACACCGGGGAGCTGTTTTTT,CASRAGVNTGELFF
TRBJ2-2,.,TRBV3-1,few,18,TGTGCCAGCAGCCAAGATCCGCGGTCAGGCCCGAACACCGGGGAGCTGTTTTTT,CASSQDPRSGPNTGELFF
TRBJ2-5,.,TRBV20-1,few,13,TGCAGTGCTGGGGCCCGTTTTTGGCCGACCCAGTACTTC,CSAGARFWPTQYF
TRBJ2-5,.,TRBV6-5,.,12,TGTGCCAGCAGTTGGGCCTGGGGGACCCAGTACTTC,CASSWAWGTQYF
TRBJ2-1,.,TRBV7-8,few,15,TGTGCCAGCAGCTTAGGGCCAGGGGAGAATAGCGAGCAGTTCTTC,CASSLGPGENSEQFF
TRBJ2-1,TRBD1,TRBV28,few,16,TGTGCCAGCAGTTTATCGGGACAGGGGATGGACAATGAGCAGTTCTTC,CASSLSGQGMDNEQFF
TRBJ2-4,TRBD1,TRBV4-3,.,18,TGCGCCAGCAGCCGCCCCTCGGGACAGCTAGGAAGGGAAAACATTCAGTACTTC,CASSRPSGQLGRENIQYF
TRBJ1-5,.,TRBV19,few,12,TGTGCCAGTAGTCCTCCCACTCAGCCCCAGCATTTT,CASSPPTQPQHF
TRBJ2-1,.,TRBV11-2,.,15,TGTGCCAGCAGCTTAGCCGTACCCTCCTACAATGAGCAGTTCTTC,CASSLAVPSYNEQFF
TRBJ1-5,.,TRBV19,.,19,TGTGCCAGTCGGGGAACGAGAGGGGCGGAGGGGCCTTTACACCAGCCCCAGCATTTT,CASRGTRGAEGPLHQPQHF
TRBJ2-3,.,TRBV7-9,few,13,TGTGCCAGCAGCCCAGGAGTGGCAGATACGCAGTATTTT,CASSPGVADTQYF
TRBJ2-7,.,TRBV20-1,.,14,TGCAGTGCGCTCCGGGACCTAAAAACCTACGAGCAGTACTTC,CSALRDLKTYEQYF